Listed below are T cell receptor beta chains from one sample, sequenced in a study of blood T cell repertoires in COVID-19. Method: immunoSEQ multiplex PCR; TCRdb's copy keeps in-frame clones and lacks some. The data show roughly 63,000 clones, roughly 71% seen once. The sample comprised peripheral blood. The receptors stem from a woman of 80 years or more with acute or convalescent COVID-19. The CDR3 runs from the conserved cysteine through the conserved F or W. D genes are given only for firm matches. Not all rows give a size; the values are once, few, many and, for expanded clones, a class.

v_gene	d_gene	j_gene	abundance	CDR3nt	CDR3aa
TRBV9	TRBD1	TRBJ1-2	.	TGTGCCAGCAGCGTAGGTACAGGGGAAGTATATGGCTACACCTTC	CASSVGTGEVYGYTF
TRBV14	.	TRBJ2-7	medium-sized	TGTGCCAGCAGCCAAGAACGGTCCAGGGTCAGCGAGCAGTACTTC	CASSQERSRVSEQYF
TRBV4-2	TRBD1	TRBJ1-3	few	TGTGCCAGCAGCCAGCCGACAGGGGAGGCTGGAAACACCATATATTTT	CASSQPTGEAGNTIYF
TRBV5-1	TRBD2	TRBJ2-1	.	TGCGCCAGCAGCTTGGCCCTAGCGGGAGTCAATGAGCAGTTCTTC	CASSLALAGVNEQFF
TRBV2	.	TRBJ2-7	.	TGTGCCAGCAGCCACCCTGTTAGGGAGTACGAGCAGTACTTC	CASSHPVREYEQYF
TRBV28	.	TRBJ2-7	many	TGTGCCAGCAGTTTCGCTTTGGGCAGGGGCCTACCCTACGAGCAGTACTTC	CASSFALGRGLPYEQYF
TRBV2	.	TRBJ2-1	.	TGTGCCAGCAGTGAGCAGCGGGTCAATGAGCAGTTCTTC	CASSEQRVNEQFF
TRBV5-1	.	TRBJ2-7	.	TGCGCCAGCAGCTTGAGGGACATCGGGGTAAGCGAGCAGTACTTC	CASSLRDIGVSEQYF
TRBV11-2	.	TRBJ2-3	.	TGTGCCAGCAGCTTCCCTGCTGAGGCAGATACGCAGTATTTT	CASSFPAEADTQYF
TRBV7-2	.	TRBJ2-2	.	TGTGCCAGCAGCTTAGTAAAGCTCCTGAACACCGGGGAGCTGTTTTTT	CASSLVKLLNTGELFF
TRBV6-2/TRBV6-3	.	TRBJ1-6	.	TGTGCCAGCAGTTTCGGGGGAAGCTCCTATAATTCACCCCTCCACTTT	CASSFGGSSYNSPLHF
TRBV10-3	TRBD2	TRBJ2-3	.	TGTGCCATCAGTGAGTCGAAACGCCCGGGAGGGGCAGATACGCAGTATTTT	CAISESKRPGGADTQYF
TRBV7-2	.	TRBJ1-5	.	TGTGCCAGCAGCTTAGGTGCGGCCAACCTCAATCAGCCCCAGCATTTT	CASSLGAANLNQPQHF
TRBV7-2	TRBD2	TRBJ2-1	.	TGTGCCAGCAGCTTCACACGGGAGGGTTACAATGAGCAGTTCTTC	CASSFTREGYNEQFF
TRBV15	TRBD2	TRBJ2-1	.	TGTGCCACCAGCAGCGGGAATCTAGCGGGACGTGACAATGAGCAGTTCTTC	CATSSGNLAGRDNEQFF
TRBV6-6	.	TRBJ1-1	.	TGTGCCAGCAGATCCGACATGCTGAACACTGAAGCTTTCTTT	CASRSDMLNTEAFF
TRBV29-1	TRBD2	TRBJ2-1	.	TGCAGCGGTGGGACTAGCGGGAGGGTTGAGCAGTTCTTC	CSGGTSGRVEQFF
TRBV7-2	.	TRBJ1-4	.	TGTGCCAGCAGCTTAAGAAGGGGCACTGAAAAACTGTTTTTT	CASSLRRGTEKLFF
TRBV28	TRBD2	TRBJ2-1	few	TGTGCCAGCAGTTTACCTAGCGGGAGAGGGGGGTACAATGAGCAGTTCTTC	CASSLPSGRGGYNEQFF
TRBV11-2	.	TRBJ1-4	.	TGTGCCAGCAGCGAAGCGGGCAGGGAGGTTGAAAAACTGTTTTTT	CASSEAGREVEKLFF
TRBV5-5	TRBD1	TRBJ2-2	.	TGTGCCAGCAGGTACCGGGACAGAGACACCGGGGAGCTGTTTTTT	CASRYRDRDTGELFF
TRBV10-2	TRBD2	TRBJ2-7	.	TGCGCCAGCAGTCCTAGCGGGAGGGCCTACGAGCAGTACTTC	CASSPSGRAYEQYF
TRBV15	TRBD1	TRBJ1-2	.	TGTGCCACCAGACCGGGACAGGGGGCAAACTATGGCTACACCTTC	CATRPGQGANYGYTF
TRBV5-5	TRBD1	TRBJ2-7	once	TGTGCCAGCAGCTTGGGACAGGGGGCAGGCCTAATTTACGAGCAGTACTTC	CASSLGQGAGLIYEQYF
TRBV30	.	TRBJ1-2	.	TGTGCCTGGAGTTGGGGGCGGCACTATGGCTACACCTTC	CAWSWGRHYGYTF
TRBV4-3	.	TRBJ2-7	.	TGCGCCAGCAGCCAAGATCTCACAGGCCGAGGATACGAGCAGTACTTC	CASSQDLTGRGYEQYF
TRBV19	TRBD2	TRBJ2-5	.	TGTGCCAGTAGTGCCGGGACTAGCGGCCCTCGACCGACCCAGTACTTC	CASSAGTSGPRPTQYF
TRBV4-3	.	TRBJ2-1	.	TGCGCCAGCAGCCAAGATCAGGGACTTCACAATGAGCAGTTCTTC	CASSQDQGLHNEQFF
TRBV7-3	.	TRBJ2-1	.	TGTGCCAGCAGCTTAGTAGGTTCCGGGGGTCCCTACAATGAGCAGTTCTTC	CASSLVGSGGPYNEQFF
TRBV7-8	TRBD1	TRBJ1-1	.	TGTGCCAGCAGCTTACCCTGGGACAGGGCGAACACTGAAGCTTTCTTT	CASSLPWDRANTEAFF
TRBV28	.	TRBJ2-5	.	TGTGCCAGCAAAAGCGGGGAGACCCAGTACTTC	CASKSGETQYF
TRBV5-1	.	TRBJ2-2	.	TGCGCCAGCAGCTTAAGACAGGACACCGGGGAGCTGTTTTTT	CASSLRQDTGELFF
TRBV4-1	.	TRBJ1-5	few	TGCGCCAGCAGCCACCTCACAGGAGTTAGCAATCAGCCCCAGCATTTT	CASSHLTGVSNQPQHF
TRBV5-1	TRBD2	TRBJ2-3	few	TGCGCCAGCAGCAGGACCGCGCCGGGACTAGCGGGCCGCACAGATACGCAGTATTTT	CASSRTAPGLAGRTDTQYF
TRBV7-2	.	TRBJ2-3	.	TGTGCCAGCAGCTTAATGTCAGGGGGCACAGATACGCAGTATTTT	CASSLMSGGTDTQYF
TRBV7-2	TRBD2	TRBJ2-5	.	TGTGCCAGCAGCGCTAGCGGGAGGGCCTGGAGAGAGACCCAGTACTTC	CASSASGRAWRETQYF
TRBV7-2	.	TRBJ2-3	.	TGTGCCAGCAGCTTAGAAGGACTCCTAAGGGGCACAGATACGCAGTATTTT	CASSLEGLLRGTDTQYF